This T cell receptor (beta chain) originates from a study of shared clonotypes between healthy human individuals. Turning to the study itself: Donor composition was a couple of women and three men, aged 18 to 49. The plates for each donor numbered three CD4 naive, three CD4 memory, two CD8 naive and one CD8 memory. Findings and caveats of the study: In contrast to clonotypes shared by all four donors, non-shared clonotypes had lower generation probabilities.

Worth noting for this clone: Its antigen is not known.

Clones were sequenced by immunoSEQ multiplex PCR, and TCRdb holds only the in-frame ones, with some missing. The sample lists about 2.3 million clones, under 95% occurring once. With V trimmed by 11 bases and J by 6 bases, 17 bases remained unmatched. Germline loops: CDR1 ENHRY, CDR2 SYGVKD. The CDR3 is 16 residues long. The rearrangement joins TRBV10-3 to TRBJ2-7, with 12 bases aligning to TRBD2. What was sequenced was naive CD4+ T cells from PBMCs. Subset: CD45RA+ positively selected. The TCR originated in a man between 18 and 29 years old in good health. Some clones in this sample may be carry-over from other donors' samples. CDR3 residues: CASHPTSGRSIGEQYF. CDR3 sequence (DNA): TGTGCCTCCCACCCGACTAGCGGGAGATCGATCGGCGAGCAGTACTTC.